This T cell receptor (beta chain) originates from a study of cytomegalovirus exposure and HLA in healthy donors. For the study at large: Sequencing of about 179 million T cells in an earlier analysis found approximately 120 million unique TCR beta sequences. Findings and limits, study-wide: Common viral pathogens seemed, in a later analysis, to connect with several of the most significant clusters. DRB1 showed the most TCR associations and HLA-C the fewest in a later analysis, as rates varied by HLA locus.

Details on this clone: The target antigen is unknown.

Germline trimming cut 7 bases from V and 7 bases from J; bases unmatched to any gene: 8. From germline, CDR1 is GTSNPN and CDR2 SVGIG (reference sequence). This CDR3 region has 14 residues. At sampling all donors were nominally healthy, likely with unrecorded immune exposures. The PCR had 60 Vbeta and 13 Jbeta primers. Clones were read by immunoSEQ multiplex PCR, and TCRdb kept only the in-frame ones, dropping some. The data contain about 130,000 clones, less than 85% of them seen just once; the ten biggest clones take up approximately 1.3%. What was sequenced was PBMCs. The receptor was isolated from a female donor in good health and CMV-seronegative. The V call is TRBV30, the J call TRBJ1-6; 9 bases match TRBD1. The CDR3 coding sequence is TGTGCCTCGGGGACAGGGTTGGGGAATTCACCCCTCCACTTT. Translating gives CASGTGLGNSPLHF.